Listed below are T cell receptor beta chains from one sample, sequenced in a study of regulatory T cells in long-lasting Graves disease. TCRdb recomputed calls from the multiplex PCR reads with MiXCR, one row per CDR3 protein. The sample has over 300,000 distinct CDR3 sequences; 15% are singletons. The sample in question was peripheral blood mononuclear cells (PBMCs), obtained at new diagnosis, from a patient treated with antithyroid drugs. The source is a female donor with Graves disease. Each CDR3 is given with its conserved first and last residue. A D gene is named only where the DNA matches it firmly. Size values are once, few and many counts, or a class for expanded clones, and some rows have none.

j_call,d_call,cdr3_length,v_call,clone_size,cdr3_nt,cdr3_aa
TRBJ2-5,TRBD1,16,TRBV6-9,few,TGTGCCAGCAGTTACCCCGGGCAGGGGGCACAAGAGACCCAGTACTTC,CASSYPGQGAQETQYF
TRBJ1-1,NA,12,TRBV27,many,TGTGCCAGCAGTCAAAAGGGACAAGAAGCTTTCTTT,CASSQKGQEAFF
TRBJ2-7,TRBD2,15,TRBV7-9,many,TGTGCCAGCAGCAACACTAGCGGGGGTTCCTACGAGCAGTACTTC,CASSNTSGGSYEQYF
TRBJ1-1,NA,15,TRBV30,many,TGTGCCTGGAGTGTGGTATACGGCCAGAACACTGAAGCTTTCTTT,CAWSVVYGQNTEAFF
TRBJ2-1,NA,14,TRBV19,few,TGTGCCAGTAGTGCGAGGGGGGAGGCCAATGAGCAGTTCTTC,CASSARGEANEQFF
TRBJ1-1,NA,16,TRBV18,few,TGTGCCAGCTCACCACCGGTCCCAGGGGCAGAAACTGAAGCTTTCTTT,CASSPPVPGAETEAFF
TRBJ1-6,TRBD1,16,TRBV5-1,many,TGCGCCAGCAGCCCAATGATCGGACAGGGGAATTCACCCCTCCACTTT,CASSPMIGQGNSPLHF
TRBJ2-7,TRBD1,16,TRBV5-4,few,TGTGCCAGCAGCTCTCGCCGGGGACAGGACTCCTACGAGCAGTACTTC,CASSSRRGQDSYEQYF
TRBJ1-6,TRBD1,15,TRBV5-1,NA,TGCGCCAGCAGCTTGACAGGGACAGAAAGATCACCCCTCCACTTT,CASSLTGTERSPLHF
TRBJ2-7,NA,13,TRBV18,many,TGTGCCAGCTCCACCGACCAGACCTACGAGCAGTACTTC,CASSTDQTYEQYF
TRBJ2-5,NA,19,TRBV6-1,NA,TGTGCCAGCAGTGAAGCGCTTTCTGGGGGGGCAGCCGGGAGATGGACCCAGTACTTC,CASSEALSGGAAGRWTQYF
TRBJ1-2,NA,15,TRBV30,many,TGTGCCTGGAGGGGAGGAAGGGGCGCGGGCTATGGCTACACCTTC,CAWRGGRGAGYGYTF
TRBJ2-2,NA,16,TRBV18,NA,TGTGCCAGCTCACCACCTAGACGACTAAACACCGGGGAGCTGTTTTTT,CASSPPRRLNTGELFF
TRBJ1-2,NA,18,TRBV5-1,NA,TGCGCCAGCAGCTTGTTTCCTGGGGTCTCTACAGATACCTATGGCTACACCTTC,CASSLFPGVSTDTYGYTF
TRBJ2-1,NA,13,TRBV7-7,few,TGTGCTAGCAGCCACGGGAGAATCAATGAGCAGTTCTTC,CASSHGRINEQFF
TRBJ2-1,TRBD2,14,TRBV30,many,TGTGCCTGGAGCCCTCGCGGGAGAAAGAATGAGCAGTTCTTC,CAWSPRGRKNEQFF
TRBJ1-1,TRBD1,15,TRBV12-5,many,TGTGCTAGTGGGCTGGGTAGGGGGCCATACACTGAAGCTTTCTTT,CASGLGRGPYTEAFF
TRBJ1-1,NA,14,TRBV3-1,many,TGTGCCAGCAGCCCGCCTTCGGGCGCGGCAGAAGCTTTCTTT,CASSPPSGAAEAFF
TRBJ2-2,TRBD1,14,TRBV27,NA,TGTGCCAGCAGTTTTACAGGGGTCACCGGGGAGCTGTTTTTT,CASSFTGVTGELFF
TRBJ2-7,NA,11,TRBV7-8,many,TGTGCCAGCAGCGTAAACCACGAGCAGTACTTC,CASSVNHEQYF
TRBJ1-6,NA,15,TRBV7-6,many,TGTGCCAGCGGACCAGAAAGCTCCTATAATTCACCCCTCCACTTT,CASGPESSYNSPLHF
TRBJ1-5,TRBD1,16,TRBV2,NA,TGTGCCGGCAGTGGACAGGGCCTCGGGAGCAATCAGCCCCAGCATTTT,CAGSGQGLGSNQPQHF
TRBJ1-1,TRBD1,18,TRBV9,few,TGTGCCAGCAGCCAATCACGGGGGTTGGCCAGGGGGTTCACTGAAGCTTTCTTT,CASSQSRGLARGFTEAFF
TRBJ2-7,NA,13,TRBV18,many,TGTGCCAGCTCACCTCCCACCTCTTCGGAGCAGTACTTC,CASSPPTSSEQYF
TRBJ1-3,NA,15,TRBV5-1,NA,TGCGCCAGCAGCAACACAGGAATCTCTGGAAACACCATATATTTT,CASSNTGISGNTIYF
TRBJ1-2,NA,14,TRBV5-4,many,TGTGCCAGCAGCTTATCAGGGACCAACTATGGCTACACCTTC,CASSLSGTNYGYTF
TRBJ1-5,NA,15,TRBV7-6,many,TGTGCCAGCAGCTTAGCTGCGGGTCCCAATCAGCCCCAGCATTTT,CASSLAAGPNQPQHF
TRBJ1-4,NA,16,TRBV12-3/TRBV12-4,many,TGTGCCAGCAGTAGCCAAGCCGGGAGGGCTAATGAAAAACTGTTTTTT,CASSSQAGRANEKLFF
TRBJ2-7,NA,16,TRBV10-3,few,TGTGCCATCAGAGATACGAAACAGGGGGGGCTCTACGAGCAGTACTTC,CAIRDTKQGGLYEQYF
TRBJ2-1,TRBD2,15,TRBV12-3/TRBV12-4,many,TGTGCCAGCAGTTTATGGCGGGGGGGCAACAATGAGCAGTTCTTC,CASSLWRGGNNEQFF
TRBJ2-1,NA,15,TRBV24-1,many,TGTGCCACCAGTGATACAGGGATTGCGGGCAATGAGCAGTTCTTC,CATSDTGIAGNEQFF
TRBJ2-5,NA,16,TRBV7-3,NA,TGTGCCAGCAGCCGAGGGGGGAGGCCGTTTCGAGAGACCCAGTACTTC,CASSRGGRPFRETQYF
TRBJ1-2,NA,14,TRBV27,many,TGTGCCAGCAGGGACGGACAGCCTAACTATGGCTACACCTTC,CASRDGQPNYGYTF
TRBJ1-1,NA,16,TRBV25-1,many,TGTGCCAGCAGTGATGTCGGGCGGGCCTTGAACACTGAAGCTTTCTTT,CASSDVGRALNTEAFF
TRBJ2-7,NA,12,TRBV28,many,TGTGCCAGCAGTTGGGGTGTGCACGAGCAGTACTTC,CASSWGVHEQYF
TRBJ1-4,NA,13,TRBV4-1,few,TGCGCCAGCAGCACGTTGGGTTTGGAAAAACTGTTTTTT,CASSTLGLEKLFF
TRBJ1-1,NA,13,TRBV20-1,many,TGCAGTGCTAGACAGGGGACGGCCACTGAAGCTTTCTTT,CSARQGTATEAFF
TRBJ2-5,NA,15,TRBV30,many,TGTGCCTGGAGTCATGTCGGGACAACCCAAGAGACCCAGTACTTC,CAWSHVGTTQETQYF
TRBJ2-2,TRBD2,16,TRBV12-5,many,TGTGCTAGTGGACCCCAGGGCAGGGAGGGAACCGGGGAGCTGTTTTTT,CASGPQGREGTGELFF
TRBJ1-1,NA,12,TRBV3-1,NA,TGTGTCAGCAATACGGGGGGCTCTGAAGCTTTCTTT,CVSNTGGSEAFF
TRBJ1-1,NA,14,TRBV28,many,TGTGCCAGCAGTTCGGTTCGGGCCTCCACTGAAGCTTTCTTT,CASSSVRASTEAFF
TRBJ2-3,NA,15,TRBV5-1,many,TGCGCCAGCAGCTCCCGATACCCAACTGCAGATACGCAGTATTTT,CASSSRYPTADTQYF
TRBJ1-1,TRBD1,15,TRBV10-3,many,TGTGCCATCAGCAAAGGACAGGGATGGGACACTGAAGCTTTCTTT,CAISKGQGWDTEAFF
TRBJ2-3,NA,13,TRBV6-2/TRBV6-3,many,TGTGCCAGCAGTGAATTTTGGGGAAAGACGCAGTATTTT,CASSEFWGKTQYF
TRBJ1-1,NA,15,TRBV14,NA,TGTGCCAGCAGCCATCCCAATGGGGGGAACACTGAAGCTTTCTTT,CASSHPNGGNTEAFF
TRBJ1-4,TRBD1,17,TRBV4-1,NA,TGCGCCAGCAGCCAAGGTCGCCTTTTTGACAGGGTTGAAAAACTGTTTTTT,CASSQGRLFDRVEKLFF
TRBJ2-3,TRBD2,20,TRBV7-9,NA,TGTGCCAGCAGCCCGACCCCGTTGCTTTCTAGCGGGAGCATCACAGATACGCAGTATTTT,CASSPTPLLSSGSITDTQYF
TRBJ1-2,NA,12,TRBV2,many,TGTGCCAGCAGTGAAGGCCCCGGGGGCTACACCTTC,CASSEGPGGYTF
TRBJ1-1,NA,15,TRBV20-1,many,TGCAGTGCTAGACCCCCAGGTATGCTGGACACTGAAGCTTTCTTT,CSARPPGMLDTEAFF
TRBJ2-1,TRBD2,16,TRBV5-5,many,TGTGCCAGCAGCATGGGACTAGCGGGAGATTGGAATGAGCAGTTCTTC,CASSMGLAGDWNEQFF
TRBJ1-1,NA,16,TRBV5-4,few,TGTGCCAGCAGCCTCCCTCCCGTGGGAGTGGGCACTGAAGCTTTCTTT,CASSLPPVGVGTEAFF